This T cell receptor (beta chain) was sequenced during a study (dated by TCRdb to the mid-2010s). Concerning this clonotype: Its recognized antigen is unknown. There are no base qualities to consult, and no much larger clone falls within one base.

The library was generated by RT-PCR. Sequencing took place on an Illumina MiSeq. TCRdb reworked the public reads: Q25 trimming with fastp, MiXCR clone assembly, productive beta chains retained. Identical CDR3 proteins give one entry, which carries the most common genes and DNA. Across this sample there are 550,000 to 750,000 distinct CDR3 sequences, with 11% to 15% seen only once. Around 3.3% of the sample belongs to the ten largest clones. The origin of this receptor is a female donor in good health, serving as a healthy control. The specimen sequenced was memory CD4+ T cells from blood.

The CDR3 protein: CASTENYRGNTEAFF. The DNA sequence reads TGTGCCAGTACTGAAAATTACAGGGGAAACACTGAAGCTTTCTTT. The chain joins TRBV19 to TRBJ1-1, with 7 bases aligning to TRBD1. The CDR3 runs 15 residues from the cysteine to the phenylalanine. The entry retains the CDR3 DNA only, 45 bases that are in frame from base 1. For CDR1 and CDR2, the germline V gene (reference sequence) lists LNHDA and SQIVND. Unmatched junction bases come to 10, with V trimmed by 7 bases and J by 2 bases. Beyond the CDR3, the reference TRBV19 and TRBJ1-1 genes provide the residues; the full variable domain reads: DGGITQSPKYLFRKEGQNVTLSCEQNLNHDAMYWYRQDPGQGLRLIYYSQIVNDFQKGDIAEGYSVSREKKESFPLTVTSAQKNPTAFYLCASTENYRGNTEAFFGQGTRLTVV.